A selection of T cell receptor beta chains follows, all from one sample in a study of cytomegalovirus exposure and HLA in healthy donors. The assay was immunoSEQ multiplex PCR, and TCRdb's table has in-frame clones only and misses some. The profile shows around 200,000 clones, approximately 86% of them singletons. Material: PBMCs. The receptors here all came from a woman aged 25 to 45 in good health and CMV-seronegative. Each CDR3 is given with its conserved first and last residue. The D gene is left open where the match is weak. Part of the rows lack a size; the others show once, few, many or a class for expanded clones.

j_call	v_call	clone_size	d_call	cdr3_nt	cdr3_aa
TRBJ2-7	TRBV9	NA	NA	TGTGCCAGCAGCGAGACCCCGTACCCGAGGGAGCAGTACTTC	CASSETPYPREQYF
TRBJ1-1	TRBV28	few	TRBD1	TGTGCCAGCCACCGGACAGGGAGGGAGGATGAAGCTTTCTTT	CASHRTGREDEAFF
TRBJ2-1	TRBV9	NA	NA	TGTGCCAGCAGCGGGTTAGGACACTACAATGAGCAGTTCTTC	CASSGLGHYNEQFF
TRBJ2-1	TRBV4-1	once	TRBD2	TGCGCCAGCAGCCTCCTAGCGGACCTGTACAATGAGCAGTTCTTC	CASSLLADLYNEQFF
TRBJ1-1	TRBV5-4	once	TRBD1	TGTGCCAGCAGCAGAAAAAACAGGGGTAACACTGAAGCTTTCTTT	CASSRKNRGNTEAFF
TRBJ2-3	TRBV5-1	NA	TRBD2	TGCGCCAGCAGCCAAGTCCCGGGACTAGCGGGGGGATTCACAGATACGCAGTATTTT	CASSQVPGLAGGFTDTQYF
TRBJ2-1	TRBV18	NA	NA	TGTGCCAGCTCACCATCTTTTACAAGCAATGAGCAGTTCTTC	CASSPSFTSNEQFF
TRBJ2-5	TRBV9	NA	TRBD2	TGTGCCAGCAGCGCCAAGGGGGGTCAACTAGCGGGAAGGTATGAGGAGACCCAGTACTTC	CASSAKGGQLAGRYEETQYF
TRBJ2-5	TRBV9	NA	TRBD1	TGTGCCAGCAGCGCTAACCCGACAGGGGGGACCCAGTACTTC	CASSANPTGGTQYF
TRBJ1-5	TRBV10-3	NA	TRBD1	TGTGCCATCAGTTCGACAGGGCGGGACCAGCCCCAGCATTTT	CAISSTGRDQPQHF
TRBJ2-1	TRBV9	few	NA	TGTGCCAGCAGCGTAGAGGGGTTCTCCTACAATGAGCAGTTCTTC	CASSVEGFSYNEQFF
TRBJ2-2	TRBV21-1	NA	NA	TGTGCCAGCAGCTGCCGACAGGCTGCGGTCACCGGGGAGCTGTTTTTT	CASSCRQAAVTGELFF
TRBJ2-1	TRBV10-1	few	TRBD1	TGCGCCAGCAGCGACGGACAGGCGGCCTACAATGAGCAGTTCTTC	CASSDGQAAYNEQFF
TRBJ2-5	TRBV5-1	NA	TRBD1	TGCGCCAGCAGCTTGGGGACAGGAGAGACCCAGTACTTC	CASSLGTGETQYF
TRBJ2-1	TRBV6-1	NA	NA	TGTGCCAGCAGTGACATGACAGCTAGCTCCTACAATGAGCAGTTCTTC	CASSDMTASSYNEQFF
TRBJ2-6	TRBV5-1	NA	NA	TGCGCCAGCAGCTTGGAGGCGGCCGTATCTGGGGCCAACGTCCTGACTTTC	CASSLEAAVSGANVLTF
TRBJ1-6	TRBV2	NA	NA	TGTGCCAGCAGTGGTCCCCAGCGATCACCCCTCCACTTT	CASSGPQRSPLHF
TRBJ1-1	TRBV10-3	NA	TRBD1	TGTGCCATCAGTGGGGACAGAAACACTGAAGCTTTCTTT	CAISGDRNTEAFF
TRBJ2-1	TRBV11-1	NA	NA	TGTGCCAGCAGCACTAATGTCCCCCCTGAGCAGTTCTTC	CASSTNVPPEQFF
TRBJ2-5	TRBV27	NA	TRBD1	TGTGCCAGCAGAGCCAGCCAGACAGGGGGGGTTCTAAGGGAGACCCAGTACTTC	CASRASQTGGVLRETQYF
TRBJ2-7	TRBV19	once	TRBD1	TGTGCCAGTAGTATTAATTCACAGGGGTCCCGCGAGCAGTACTTC	CASSINSQGSREQYF
TRBJ2-7	TRBV28	NA	TRBD1	TGTGCCAGCAGGAGCCTCAGGACAGGGGGGGGCTACGAGCAGTACTTC	CASRSLRTGGGYEQYF
TRBJ2-2	TRBV9	NA	NA	TGTGCCAGCAGCACCTCCCACCATAGAAACACCGGGGAGCTGTTTTTT	CASSTSHHRNTGELFF
TRBJ2-5	TRBV5-1	NA	TRBD1	TGCGCCAGCAGCTGGACCGGGACCGCAGGGGGAGAGACCCAGTACTTC	CASSWTGTAGGETQYF
TRBJ2-3	TRBV4-2	few	TRBD1	TGTGCCAGCAGCCAAGATGGGGTTACGGGGACAGGGGGGACAGATACGCAGTATTTT	CASSQDGVTGTGGTDTQYF
TRBJ2-7	TRBV28	few	NA	TGTGCCAGCAGACAAACCGGGATTCGCTCCGAGCAGTACTTC	CASRQTGIRSEQYF
TRBJ2-7	TRBV10-2	NA	TRBD2	TGCGCCAGCAGTGAAAACGGGAGGTCCTACGAGCAGTACTTC	CASSENGRSYEQYF
TRBJ2-3	TRBV11-2	NA	TRBD2	TGTGCCAGCAGCAGAAGCGGGAGGGGTGATACGCAGTATTTT	CASSRSGRGDTQYF
TRBJ2-1	TRBV6-5	NA	TRBD2	TGTGCCAGCACTGCTCGGGGGGAGTACAATGAGCAGTTCTTC	CASTARGEYNEQFF
TRBJ2-5	TRBV19	NA	NA	TGTGCCAGTAGTCGGGGGAGGTTTGAGACCCAGTACTTC	CASSRGRFETQYF